One sample yielded the 24 T cell receptor beta chains listed below, sequenced in a study of Tregs in tolerant kidney transplant recipients. Only in-frame clones appear in the TCRdb table, and some are missing; sequencing was by immunoSEQ multiplex PCR. The sample includes around 63,000 clones, approximately 83% of them seen just once. The starting material was Tregs from blood, obtained before the transplant. These receptors originate from a human donor who received a combined kidney and bone marrow transplant.

This sequence joins TRBV7-9 and TRBJ1-1; perhaps TRBD1 as D (5 bases). Trimming pared 5 bases from V and 1 base from J, leaving 14 bases between. The length of the CDR3 is 15 residues. The germline CDR1 and CDR2 sequences are SEHNR and FQNEAQ (reference sequence). The CDR3 protein is CASSRRGASNTEAFF. The CDR3 region has the DNA TGTGCCAGCAGCCGACGAGGGGCATCGAACACTGAAGCTTTCTTT.

This rearrangement joins TRBV25-1 to TRBJ2-1; D is perhaps TRBD1 (5 bases). Germline CDR1 is MGHDK and CDR2 is SYGVNS. Trimming took 4 bases from V and 4 from J, leaving 11 bases between them. This CDR3 spans 14 amino acids. The CDR3 region is CASSGPGIYNEQFF. The CDR3 DNA sequence: TGTGCCAGCAGTGGCCCAGGGATTTACAATGAGCAGTTCTTC.

The gene calls are TRBV4-1 and TRBJ1-4; D unresolved. Germline V CDR1 and CDR2: MGHRA, YSYEKL. The V and J ends lost 4 bases and 8 bases respectively, with 11 bases between them. This CDR3 comprises 13 residues. CDR3 coding DNA: TGCGCCAGCAGCCGATTTTACGGCGAAAAACTGTTTTTT. Protein sequence: CASSRFYGEKLFF.

The chain combines TRBV7-2 with TRBJ2-3; TRBD2 matches at 11 bases. The CDR3 is 18 residues long. Germline V gene sequence: CDR1 SGHTA, CDR2 FQGNSA. V lost 4 bases, J lost 3 bases, and 12 bases stayed unmatched. This chain's CDR3 is CASSSPGLAARGTDTQYF. The DNA for the CDR3 is TGTGCCAGCAGCTCGCCGGGACTAGCGGCCAGGGGGACAGATACGCAGTATTTT.

The rearrangement uses TRBV6-1 and TRBJ2-1, with TRBD1 matching over 8 bases. The V gene end was trimmed by 5 bases and the J gene end by 13 bases; junction bases not matched to a gene: 7. The CDR3 totals 12 residues. The V gene's germline CDR1 is MNHNS and CDR2 SASEGT. CDR3 DNA sequence: TGTGCCAGCAGTAACCCGGACAGGGTTCAGTTCTTC. Encoded protein: CASSNPDRVQFF.

This chain uses TRBV30 with TRBJ1-5; D is possibly TRBD1 (5 bases). CDR3 length equals 12 residues. The V end lost 1 base, the J end lost 7 bases, and 8 bases lay between the germline ends. Germline V CDR1 and CDR2: GTSNPN, SVGIG (reference sequence). CDR3 sequence (DNA): TGTGCCTGGAGTGGGGGGGTACAGCCCCAGCATTTT. It yields the protein CAWSGGVQPQHF.

The chain couples TRBV28 to TRBJ1-5; D unclear. Trimming removed 5 bases from V and 9 bases from J, with 11 bases in between. The length of the CDR3 is 12 residues. CDR1 is MDHEN and CDR2 is SYDVKM in the germline V gene. The CDR3 DNA is TGTGCCAGCAGTCCAGTCCCGGGGCCCCAGCATTTT. Translating gives CASSPVPGPQHF.

The chain recombines TRBV7-6 with TRBJ2-7; possibly TRBD1 or TRBD2 for D (7 bases each). Trimming pared 0 bases from V and 6 bases from J, leaving 15 bases between. The length of the CDR3 is 15 residues. The germline CDR1 and CDR2 sequences are SGHVS and FNYEAQ. CDR3 nucleotides: TGTGCCAGCAGCTTAGCGGGAGGGGGCGGGGGCGAGCAGTACTTC. It encodes CASSLAGGGGGEQYF.

V and J are TRBV28 and TRBJ2-7; TRBD2 might be the D (5 bases). From germline, CDR1 is MDHEN and CDR2 SYDVKM. The germline V and J ends were trimmed by 6 bases and 7 bases, with 16 bases remaining between them. There are 13 residues in the CDR3. This CDR3 is CASSQGGPREQYF. The CDR3 DNA is TGTGCCAGCAGCCAAGGAGGACCAAGGGAGCAGTACTTC.

This clone was seen more than once but under ten times. This chain joins TRBV5-4 and TRBJ1-2; perhaps TRBD1 as D (5 bases). This CDR3 has 13 residues. CDR1 is SGHNT and CDR2 is YYREEE in the germline V gene (reference sequence). V was clipped by 0 bases and J by 8 bases, with 11 bases between them. CDR3 loop: CASSLVGAWGYTF. The CDR3 bases are TGTGCCAGCAGCTTGGTAGGGGCTTGGGGCTACACCTTC.

Concerning this clone itself: At one of its ends the junction is not consistent with the germline gene, which may arise from a read error. The chain links TRBV19 to TRBJ1-1, with a weak D call TRBD1 (6 bases). The CDR3 totals 13 residues. Germline assignment: CDR1 LNHDA and CDR2 SQIVND (reference sequence). The CDR3, as DNA: TGTGCCAGTAGGCCACAGGGACGATGGGACAATTATTTT. This encodes CASRPQGRWDNYF. The full variable domain, with the rest looked up from reference TRBV19 and TRBJ1-1, is DGGITQSPKYLFRKEGQNVTLSCEQNLNHDAMYWYRQDPGQGLRLIYYSQIVNDFQKGDIAEGYSVSREKKESFPLTVTSAQKNPTAFYLCASRPQGRWDNYFGQGTRLTVV.

V usage is TRBV7-9 and J usage is TRBJ2-5, with 8 bases aligning to TRBD2. CDR1 and CDR2 from the germline V gene are SEHNR and FQNEAQ (reference sequence). This CDR3 has 14 residues. V dropped 1 base and J dropped 4; count of bases not matched to a gene: 2. The DNA of the CDR3 is TGTGCCAGCAGCTTAGGGCTAGCGGGAGAGACCCAGTACTTC. Its protein product is CASSLGLAGETQYF.

The chain recombines TRBV27 with TRBJ2-7; 11 nucleotides agree with TRBD1. The CDR3 is 16 amino acids. With V trimmed by 6 bases and J by 2 bases, 9 bases remained unmatched. Germline CDR1 and CDR2: MNHEY and SMNVEV (reference sequence). CDR3 loop: CASRRTGGKRAYEQYF. CDR3 DNA: TGTGCCAGCAGGAGGACAGGGGGCAAACGAGCCTACGAGCAGTACTTC.

The J gene is TRBJ1-5, the V gene TRBV4-1; D is ambiguous. This CDR3 is built from 16 residues. Deletions cut 1 base from V and 0 bases from J, with 10 bases between. Germline V lookup: CDR1 MGHRA, CDR2 YSYEKL. Written as DNA, the CDR3 is TGCGCCAGCAGCCAAGGTGCTGCCTATAGCAATCAGCCCCAGCATTTT. This sequence encodes CASSQGAAYSNQPQHF.

This chain connects TRBV5-1 to TRBJ2-7; D is possibly TRBD1 (5 bases). V was pared by 0 bases and J by 3 bases, with 10 bases between. The length of the CDR3 is 14 residues. Germline V gives CDR1 SGHRS, CDR2 YFSETQ. CDR3 residues: CASSLGPDNYEQYF. The CDR3 DNA follows: TGCGCCAGCAGCTTGGGCCCGGACAACTACGAGCAGTACTTC. The entire variable domain, with the rest obtained from reference TRBV5-1 and TRBJ2-7, is as follows: KAGVTQTPRYLIKTRGQQVTLSCSPISGHRSVSWYQQTPGQGLQFLFEYFSETQRNKGNFPGRFSGRQFSNSRSEMNVSTLELGDSALYLCASSLGPDNYEQYFGPGTRLTVT.

V and J are TRBV19 and TRBJ2-1; a possible D gene is TRBD1 (7 bases). V lost 10 bases to trimming and J lost 5 bases, with 15 bases between them. The germline gives CDR1 LNHDA, CDR2 SQIVND (reference sequence). The CDR3 has 13 amino acids. The CDR3 bases are TGTGCCACCGCGACAGGGAGGCACAATGAGCAGTTCTTC. Residues: CATATGRHNEQFF.

The chain has TRBV9 and TRBJ2-5; D unclear. The V end was cut by 2 bases, the J end by 7 bases, with 12 bases between. The CDR3 covers 13 residues. From germline, CDR1 is SGDLS and CDR2 YYNGEE. The CDR3 DNA sequence: TGTGCCAGCAGCGTTCGGTCGGAAGGGACCCAGTACTTC. It codes for CASSVRSEGTQYF.

A single count supports this clone. V usage is TRBV15 and J usage is TRBJ2-1; the D is unclear. The CDR3 spans 14 residues. V was clipped by 8 bases and J by 5 bases, with 16 bases between them. Germline assignment: CDR1 LNHNV and CDR2 YYDKDF (reference sequence). The CDR3 region is CATLLDAGNNEQFF. In DNA form, the CDR3 reads TGTGCCACCCTACTGGACGCAGGAAACAATGAGCAGTTCTTC.

This chain uses TRBV11-3 with TRBJ2-7, with 12 bases aligning to TRBD1. Looked up from germline, CDR1 is SGHNT and CDR2 is YENEEA. V shed 2 bases and J 4 bases; nucleotides not matched to a gene: 6. There are 16 residues in the CDR3. CDR3: CASSLLRDRGPYEQYF. The DNA for the CDR3 is TGTGCCAGCAGCTTACTCCGGGACAGGGGGCCATACGAGCAGTACTTC. Combining the CDR3 with reference TRBV11-3 and TRBJ2-7 gives the whole variable domain EAGVVQSPRYKIIEKKQPVAFWCNPISGHNTLYWYLQNLGQGPELLIRYENEEAVDDSQLPKDRFSAERLKGVDSTLKIQPAELGDSAVYLCASSLLRDRGPYEQYFGPGTRLTVT.

V usage is TRBV6-1 and J usage is TRBJ1-6; 7 bases are a match to TRBD1. CDR3 length equals 13 residues. Trimming at V came to 7 bases and at J to 5 bases, leaving 2 bases not matched to a gene. CDR1 and CDR2 from the germline V gene are MNHNS and SASEGT. The CDR3 DNA follows: TGTGCCAGCACCAGGGGGAATAATTCACCCCTCCACTTT. Translating gives CASTRGNNSPLHF.

The chain employs TRBV20-1 and TRBJ2-7; the D is unclear. The germline V and J ends were trimmed by 7 bases and 7 bases, with 14 bases remaining between them. The CDR3 is made up of 11 amino acids. Germline assignment: CDR1 DFQATT and CDR2 SNEGSKA (reference sequence). The CDR3 is CSVQTVSEQYF. DNA of the CDR3: TGCAGTGTGCAAACCGTTAGTGAGCAGTACTTC.

The genes are TRBV18 and TRBJ2-3, with no clear D. The germline V gene encodes CDR1 KGHSH and CDR2 LQKENI. The CDR3 runs 13 residues. The V end lost 5 bases, the J end lost 1 base, and 7 bases lay between the germline ends. Here the CDR3 reads CASSEWGTDTQYF. CDR3 sequence (DNA): TGTGCCAGCTCAGAATGGGGCACAGATACGCAGTATTTT.

The rearrangement uses TRBV7-2 and TRBJ2-5, with D possibly matching TRBD2 (5 bases). The CDR3 is 13 amino acids. Trimming cost V 6 bases and J 2 bases, with 10 bases left between them. Germline V gives CDR1 SGHTA, CDR2 FQGNSA. The CDR3 protein is CASREGGQETQYF. CDR3 in DNA: TGTGCCAGCAGGGAAGGCGGGCAAGAGACCCAGTACTTC.

The V and J genes are TRBV30 and TRBJ2-7; D uncertain. The CDR3 consists of 13 residues. V was trimmed by 1 base and J by 3 bases, leaving 10 bases between them. The germline V gene encodes CDR1 GTSNPN and CDR2 SVGIG (reference sequence). In DNA form, the CDR3 reads TGTGCCTGGAGTGGTCTATTCCACTACGAGCAGTACTTC. This encodes CAWSGLFHYEQYF.